This entry lists 6 T cell receptor beta chains sequenced from one sample in a study of blood T cell repertoires in COVID-19. Produced via immunoSEQ multiplex PCR; TCRdb's table is partial and in-frame only. Altogether 200,000 to 250,000 clones are present, about 80% being singletons, with the ten largest covering roughly 7.4%. Sequencing was done on a sample of peripheral blood. The source of these receptors is a woman between 50 and 59 years old with acute or convalescent COVID-19.

This chain links TRBV2 with TRBJ2-7; 11 bases fit TRBD1. CDR1 is SNHLY, CDR2 FYNNEI, per germline. V was clipped by 6 bases and J by 3 bases; unmatched bases: 7. The CDR3 spans 15 residues. The CDR3: CASSPGTGGFYEQYF. In DNA form, the CDR3 reads TGTGCCAGCAGCCCCGGGACAGGGGGTTTCTACGAGCAGTACTTC.

By share, this clone ranks as medium-sized (0.01 to 0.1%). This CDR3 is CASSFRDSYTDTQYF. CDR3 nucleotides: TGTGCCAGCAGTTTTAGAGACAGCTACACAGATACGCAGTATTTT. This chain links TRBV27 with TRBJ2-3, with D perhaps matching TRBD1 (5 bases). CDR1 MNHEY and CDR2 SMNVEV come from the germline V gene (reference sequence). The CDR3 extends over 15 amino acids. Trimming removed 3 bases at V and 2 bases at J, with 12 bases between.

The chain recombines TRBV27 with TRBJ2-1; 8 nucleotides agree with TRBD2. This CDR3 is built from 16 residues. The trim removed 3 bases at V and 8 bases at J, leaving 12 bases unmatched. Germline lookup yields CDR1 MNHEY and CDR2 SMNVEV (reference sequence). CDR3 sequence reads: CASSFLTGGLGDEQFF. CDR3 nucleotide sequence: TGTGCCAGCAGTTTCCTGACTGGGGGACTAGGGGATGAGCAGTTCTTC.

The chain joins TRBV7-2 to TRBJ1-1; perhaps TRBD1 as D (5 bases). Germline CDR1 SGHTA, CDR2 FQGNSA. The CDR3 extends over 14 amino acids. Trimming left V 5 bases short and J 1 base short, with 11 bases between. The CDR3 DNA reads TGTGCCAGCAGCATAGACAGCCAGAACACTGAAGCTTTCTTT. Its protein is CASSIDSQNTEAFF.

The gene calls are TRBV30 and TRBJ1-2; D ambiguous. CDR3 length equals 13 residues. Germline V gene sequence: CDR1 GTSNPN, CDR2 SVGIG (reference sequence). Between the trimmed V and J ends, which lost 0 bases and 4 bases, there was a span of 9 bases. The CDR3 DNA is TGTGCCTGGAGTGTATATGAGGGCTATGGCTACACCTTC. Translated: CAWSVYEGYGYTF.

J is TRBJ1-1 and V is TRBV12-3 or TRBV12-4; D call uncertain. V lost 4 bases and J 3 bases, leaving 6 bases between the germline ends. The CDR3 loop spans 12 amino acids. The CDR3 here is CASSSSYTEAFF. The DNA for the CDR3 is TGTGCCAGCAGTTCCTCGTACACTGAAGCTTTCTTT.